This TCR beta chain was recovered during a study of blood T cell repertoires in COVID-19. Turning to the study itself: Sites in the United States, Italy and Spain provided acute and convalescent COVID-19 samples. Nucleic acid was either cDNA or gDNA, and it came from T cells, B-cell-depleted T cells, or PBMCs.

The CDR3 contains 18 residues. Germline V gene lookup returns CDR1 SGHRS and CDR2 YFSETQ. V lost 4 bases, J lost 1 base, and 13 bases stayed unmatched. In the authors' methods: For nucleated cells, counts were estimated from reference gene primer amplification. TCRdb's copy holds only in-frame clones and misses some; the assay was immunoSEQ multiplex PCR. The V and J calls and clone size come from that table; D and trimming were worked out from the DNA. The data show 68,000 or so clones, roughly 78% seen once. The clonotype originates from a human donor in a cohort sampled during active COVID-19. The rearrangement uses TRBV5-1 and TRBJ1-3, with 8 nucleotides matching TRBD1. Sequencing was carried out using peripheral blood. As DNA, the CDR3 is TGCGCCAGCAGCCCTTCCCCTTCAGGGACAGGATCTGGAAACACCATATATTTT. This codes for CASSPSPSGTGSGNTIYF.